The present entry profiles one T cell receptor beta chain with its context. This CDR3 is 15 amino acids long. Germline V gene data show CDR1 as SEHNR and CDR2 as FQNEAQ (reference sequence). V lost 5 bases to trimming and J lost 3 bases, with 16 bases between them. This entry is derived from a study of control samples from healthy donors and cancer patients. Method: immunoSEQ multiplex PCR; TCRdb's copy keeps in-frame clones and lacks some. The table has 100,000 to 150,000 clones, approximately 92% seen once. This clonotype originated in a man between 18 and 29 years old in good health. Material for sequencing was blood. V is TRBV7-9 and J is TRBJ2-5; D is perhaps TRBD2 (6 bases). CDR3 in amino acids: CASSPGGTAKETQYF. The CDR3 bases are TGTGCCAGCAGCCCAGGCGGGACGGCAAAAGAGACCCAGTACTTC.